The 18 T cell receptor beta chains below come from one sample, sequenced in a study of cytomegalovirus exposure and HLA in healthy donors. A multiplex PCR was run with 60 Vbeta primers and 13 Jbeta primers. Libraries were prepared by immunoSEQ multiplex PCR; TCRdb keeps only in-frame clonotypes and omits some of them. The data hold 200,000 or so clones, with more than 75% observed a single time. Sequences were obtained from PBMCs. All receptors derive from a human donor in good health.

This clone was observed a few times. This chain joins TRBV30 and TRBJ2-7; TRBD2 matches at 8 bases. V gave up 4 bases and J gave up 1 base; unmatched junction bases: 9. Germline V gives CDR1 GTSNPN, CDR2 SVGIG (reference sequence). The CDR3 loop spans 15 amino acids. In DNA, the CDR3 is TGTGCCTGGAAAAACGGAGCGGGAGAGTCCTACGAGCAGTACTTC. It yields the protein CAWKNGAGESYEQYF.

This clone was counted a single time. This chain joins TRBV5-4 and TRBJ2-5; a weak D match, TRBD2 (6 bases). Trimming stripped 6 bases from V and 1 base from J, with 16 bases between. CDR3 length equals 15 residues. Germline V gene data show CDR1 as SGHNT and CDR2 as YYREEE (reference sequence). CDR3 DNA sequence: TGTGCCAGCACCCGCACCTTAGCGGTCCAAGAGACCCAGTACTTC. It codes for CASTRTLAVQETQYF.

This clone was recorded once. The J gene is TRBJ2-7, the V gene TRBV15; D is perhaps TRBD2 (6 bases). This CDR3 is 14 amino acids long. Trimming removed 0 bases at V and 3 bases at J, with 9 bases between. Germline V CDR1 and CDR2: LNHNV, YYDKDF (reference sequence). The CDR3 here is CATSREVGGYEQYF. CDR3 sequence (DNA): TGTGCCACCAGCAGAGAAGTGGGGGGCTACGAGCAGTACTTC.

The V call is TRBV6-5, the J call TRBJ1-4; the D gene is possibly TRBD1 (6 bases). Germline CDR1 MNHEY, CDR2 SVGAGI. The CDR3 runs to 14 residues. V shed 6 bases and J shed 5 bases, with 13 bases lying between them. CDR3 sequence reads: CASSPTGVNEKLFF. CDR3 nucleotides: TGTGCCAGCAGCCCGACAGGCGTCAATGAAAAACTGTTTTTT.

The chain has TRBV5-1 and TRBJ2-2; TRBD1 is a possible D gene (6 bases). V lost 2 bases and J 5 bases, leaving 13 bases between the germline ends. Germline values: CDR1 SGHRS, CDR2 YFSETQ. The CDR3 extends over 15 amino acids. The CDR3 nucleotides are TGCGCCAGCAGCTTTTCTGGGCAGGGGACCGGGGAGCTGTTTTTT. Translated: CASSFSGQGTGELFF.

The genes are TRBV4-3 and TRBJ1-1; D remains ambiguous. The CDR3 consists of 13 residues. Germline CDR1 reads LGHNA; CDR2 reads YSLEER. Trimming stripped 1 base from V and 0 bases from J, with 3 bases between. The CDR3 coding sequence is TGCGCCAGCAGCCAAGTAGTGAACACTGAAGCTTTCTTT. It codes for CASSQVVNTEAFF.

CDR3 residues: CATGLAEFYEQFF. CDR3 sequence (DNA): TGTGCCACCGGACTAGCGGAATTTTATGAGCAGTTCTTC. The V call is TRBV10-3, the J call TRBJ2-1; 10 nucleotides agree with TRBD2. J gave up 8 bases and V 10 bases, and 8 bases lay outside the gene matches. The CDR3 sequence is 13 residues long. Germline CDR1 ENHRY, CDR2 SYGVKD.

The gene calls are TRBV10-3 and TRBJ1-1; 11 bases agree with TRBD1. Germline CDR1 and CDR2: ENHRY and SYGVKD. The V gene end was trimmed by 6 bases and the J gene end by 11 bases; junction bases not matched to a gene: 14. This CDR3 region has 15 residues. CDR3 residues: CAISPGTGGALWAFF. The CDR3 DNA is TGTGCCATCAGCCCAGGGACAGGGGGAGCACTATGGGCTTTCTTT.

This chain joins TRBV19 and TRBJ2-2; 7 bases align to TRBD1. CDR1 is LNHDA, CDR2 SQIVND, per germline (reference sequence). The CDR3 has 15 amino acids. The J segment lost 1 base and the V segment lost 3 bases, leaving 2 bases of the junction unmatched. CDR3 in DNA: TGTGCCAGTAGTATCGCAGGGGGGAACACCGGGGAGCTGTTTTTT. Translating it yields CASSIAGGNTGELFF.

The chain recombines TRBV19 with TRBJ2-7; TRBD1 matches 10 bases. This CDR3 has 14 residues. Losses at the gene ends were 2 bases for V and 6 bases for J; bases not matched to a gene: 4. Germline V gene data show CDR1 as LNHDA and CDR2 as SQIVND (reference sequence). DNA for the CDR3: TGTGCCAGTAGTATACCCGGGACAGGGGCCGAGCAGTACTTC. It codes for CASSIPGTGAEQYF.

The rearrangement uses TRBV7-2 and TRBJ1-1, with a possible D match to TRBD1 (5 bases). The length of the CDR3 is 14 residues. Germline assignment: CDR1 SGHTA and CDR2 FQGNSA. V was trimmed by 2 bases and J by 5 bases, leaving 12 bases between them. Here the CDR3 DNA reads TGTGCCAGCAGCTTAACCAGGGATGAGACTGAAGCTTTCTTT. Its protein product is CASSLTRDETEAFF.

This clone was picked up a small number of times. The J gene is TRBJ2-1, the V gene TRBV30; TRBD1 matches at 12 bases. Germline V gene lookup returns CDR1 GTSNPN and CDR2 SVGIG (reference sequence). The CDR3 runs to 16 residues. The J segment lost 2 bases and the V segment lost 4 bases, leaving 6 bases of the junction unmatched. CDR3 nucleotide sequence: TGTGCCTGGAAGGGACAGGGGGCTAAAGCCTACAATGAGCAGTTCTTC. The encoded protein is CAWKGQGAKAYNEQFF. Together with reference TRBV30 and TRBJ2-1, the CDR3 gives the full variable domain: SQTIHQWPATLVQPVGSPLSLECTVEGTSNPNLYWYRQAAGRGLQLLFYSVGIGQISSEVPQNLSASRPQDRQFILSSKKLLLSDSGFYLCAWKGQGAKAYNEQFFGPGTRLTVL.

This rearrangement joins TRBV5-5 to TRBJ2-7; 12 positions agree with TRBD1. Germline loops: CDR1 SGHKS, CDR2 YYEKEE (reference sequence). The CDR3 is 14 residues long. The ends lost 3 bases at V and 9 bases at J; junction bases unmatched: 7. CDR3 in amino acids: CASSSGTGGEGQYF. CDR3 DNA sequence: TGTGCCAGCAGCTCCGGGACAGGGGGCGAGGGGCAGTACTTC.

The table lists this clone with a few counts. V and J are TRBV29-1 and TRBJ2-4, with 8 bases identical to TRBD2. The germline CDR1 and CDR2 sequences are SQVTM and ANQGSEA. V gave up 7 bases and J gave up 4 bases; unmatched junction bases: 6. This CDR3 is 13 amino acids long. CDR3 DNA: TGCAGCGGATCCGGGACTAGTAAAAACATTCAGTACTTC. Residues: CSGSGTSKNIQYF.

The CDR3, as DNA: TGCAGCGTTCAACAGGGGCCAGAGACCCAGTACTTC. Translated: CSVQQGPETQYF. V usage is TRBV29-1 and J usage is TRBJ2-5; 7 bases map to TRBD1. The CDR3 has 12 amino acids. With V trimmed by 5 bases and J by 4 bases, 4 bases remained unmatched. Germline V gene data show CDR1 as SQVTM and CDR2 as ANQGSEA.

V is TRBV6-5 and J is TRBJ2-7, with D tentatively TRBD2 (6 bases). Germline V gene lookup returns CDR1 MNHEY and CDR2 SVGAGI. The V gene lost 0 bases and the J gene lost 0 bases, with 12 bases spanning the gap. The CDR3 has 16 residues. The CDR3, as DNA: TGTGCCAGCAGTTACTCCGGGACTCTCAGCTCCTACGAGCAGTACTTC. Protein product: CASSYSGTLSSYEQYF.

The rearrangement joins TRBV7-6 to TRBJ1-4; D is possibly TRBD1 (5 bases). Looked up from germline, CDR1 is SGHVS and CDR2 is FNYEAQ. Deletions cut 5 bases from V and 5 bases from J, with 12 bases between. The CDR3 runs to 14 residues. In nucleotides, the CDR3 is TGTGCCAGCAGCAGAGGACAAGTCAATGAAAAACTGTTTTTT. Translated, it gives CASSRGQVNEKLFF.

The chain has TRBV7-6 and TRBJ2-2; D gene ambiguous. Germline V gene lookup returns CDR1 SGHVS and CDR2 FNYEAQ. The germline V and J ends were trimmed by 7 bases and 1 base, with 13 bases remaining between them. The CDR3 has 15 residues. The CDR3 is CASNELTVNTGELFF. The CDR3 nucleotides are TGTGCCAGCAATGAGTTAACAGTGAACACCGGGGAGCTGTTTTTT.